A selection of T cell receptor beta chains follows, all from one sample in a study of cytomegalovirus exposure and HLA in healthy donors. Data came from immunoSEQ multiplex PCR; TCRdb stores just in-frame clones and leaves some out. Of 130,000 or so clones detected, about 74% appear once; the ten largest clones hold roughly 3.2%. The sample consisted of PBMCs. Every receptor here comes from a man aged 25 to 45 in good health and CMV-seronegative. CDR3s include the opening cysteine and the closing phenylalanine or tryptophan. The D gene is left open where the match is weak. Only some rows state a clone size, as once, few, many or a class for expanded clones.

v_call,j_call,clone_size,d_call,cdr3_length,cdr3_nt,cdr3_aa
TRBV5-4,TRBJ1-5,NA,TRBD1,15,TGTGCCAGCAGCAAACAGGGGGCGGGGGAACAGCCCCAGCATTTT,CASSKQGAGEQPQHF
TRBV5-1,TRBJ2-5,NA,TRBD2,14,TGCGCCAGCAGCTTGGGTCCGGGGGGAGAGACCCAGTACTTC,CASSLGPGGETQYF
TRBV5-1,TRBJ1-4,few,NA,16,TGCGCCAGCAGCTTGAACGTCCGTCAGGGTAATGAAAAACTGTTTTTT,CASSLNVRQGNEKLFF
TRBV4-3,TRBJ1-6,few,NA,16,TGCGCCAGCAGCCAAGATTTCGGAGGGGACTTTTCACCCCTCCACTTT,CASSQDFGGDFSPLHF
TRBV4-3,TRBJ1-5,few,NA,17,TGCGCCAGCAGCCAAGATTTGGAGGCGCAGAGCAATCAGCCCCAGCATTTT,CASSQDLEAQSNQPQHF
TRBV28,TRBJ1-5,few,NA,17,TGTGCCAGCAGCAGACCGGACGGGAGGGTATACAATCAGCCCCAGCATTTT,CASSRPDGRVYNQPQHF
TRBV6-6,TRBJ1-3,NA,TRBD1,15,TGTGCCAGCAGCCCAGGGGGTAGCTCTGGAAACACCATATATTTT,CASSPGGSSGNTIYF
TRBV18,TRBJ1-5,NA,TRBD1,14,TGTGCCAGCTCACCAGGGACAGTTAATCAGCCCCAGCATTTT,CASSPGTVNQPQHF
TRBV13,TRBJ1-2,NA,TRBD1,15,TGTGCCAGCAGCTTAGAAGGACAGGGAATCTATGGCTACACCTTC,CASSLEGQGIYGYTF
TRBV27,TRBJ2-7,NA,NA,13,TGTGCCAGCAGTTCCACGGACATCTCCGAGCAGTACTTC,CASSSTDISEQYF
TRBV7-8,TRBJ1-4,few,TRBD1,15,TGTGCCAGCAGCTCAGGGGGGAGAACTAATGAAAAACTGTTTTTT,CASSSGGRTNEKLFF
TRBV7-6,TRBJ2-3,NA,TRBD2,15,TGTGCCAGCAGCCGGACTAGCGTGAGCACAGATACGCAGTATTTT,CASSRTSVSTDTQYF
TRBV5-4,TRBJ1-6,NA,NA,17,TGTGCCAGCAGTCGCCAGGGACTGGGTTCCTATAATTCACCCCTCCACTTT,CASSRQGLGSYNSPLHF
TRBV5-1,TRBJ1-2,once,TRBD1,14,TGCGCCAGCAGCTTGGACAGGGGGCCCTATGGCTACACCTTC,CASSLDRGPYGYTF
TRBV9,TRBJ2-7,once,TRBD2,15,TGTGCCAGCAGCGTAGGGGGGGGGACTATCTACGAGCAGTACTTC,CASSVGGGTIYEQYF
TRBV25-1,TRBJ2-2,few,TRBD1,15,TGTGCCAGCAGTGACGACAGGGCGTACACCGGGGAGCTGTTTTTT,CASSDDRAYTGELFF
TRBV7-9,TRBJ2-3,NA,NA,13,TGTGCCAGCAGCCCGAAACAAGCGGATACGCAGTATTTT,CASSPKQADTQYF
TRBV21-1,TRBJ2-5,NA,NA,15,TGTGCCAGCAGCAAAGTTGGCAGGGGGTGGGAGACCCAGTACTTC,CASSKVGRGWETQYF
TRBV11-2,TRBJ2-7,once,TRBD1,17,TGTGCCAGCAGCTTAGACCACGGGACAGGGCAAACCTACGAGCAGTACTTC,CASSLDHGTGQTYEQYF
TRBV7-2,TRBJ2-7,once,TRBD2,18,TGTGCCAGCAGCTTATGGGCCCTAGCGGGAGGCCCATTGGGGGAGCAGTACTTC,CASSLWALAGGPLGEQYF
TRBV4-3,TRBJ1-4,NA,TRBD1,15,TGCGCCAGCAGCCAAGGGGACAGGGGCAGTGAAAAACTGTTTTTT,CASSQGDRGSEKLFF
TRBV7-2,TRBJ2-1,NA,NA,15,TGTGCCAGCAGCGAAGGGGTTTCAGACTACAATGAGCAGTTCTTC,CASSEGVSDYNEQFF
TRBV30,TRBJ2-1,NA,NA,16,TGTGCCTGGAGCGAGAGGGGGGGGCTTTTTTACAATGAGCAGTTCTTC,CAWSERGGLFYNEQFF
TRBV5-4,TRBJ2-7,NA,NA,15,TGTGCCAGCAGCCAACAGGGCCCTAGCTCCTACGAGCAGTACTTC,CASSQQGPSSYEQYF
TRBV4-3,TRBJ2-6,NA,TRBD2,19,TGCGCCAGCAGCCAAGGGACTAGCGGGGGTATCTCTGGGGCCAACGTCCTGACTTTC,CASSQGTSGGISGANVLTF
TRBV11-2,TRBJ1-3,NA,NA,16,TGTGCCAGCAGCTTAAGATCGGCAGGGGTTGGAAACACCATATATTTT,CASSLRSAGVGNTIYF
TRBV18,TRBJ2-6,NA,TRBD1,19,TGTGCCAGCTCACCCTTCAAGGGACAGCTGATAACTGGGGCCAACGTCCTGACTTTC,CASSPFKGQLITGANVLTF
TRBV9,TRBJ2-1,NA,NA,15,TGTGCCAGCAGCGTAGAGGACTCCTCCTACAATGAGCAGTTCTTC,CASSVEDSSYNEQFF
TRBV25-1,TRBJ2-7,few,NA,11,TGTGCCGGGGGCGATACCTACGAGCAGTACTTC,CAGGDTYEQYF
TRBV7-8,TRBJ1-2,few,TRBD1,18,TGTGCCAGCAGCTCACACATCTATAGACAGGGGGCGGACTATGGCTACACCTTC,CASSSHIYRQGADYGYTF
TRBV15,TRBJ2-7,NA,NA,14,TGTGCCACCAGCAGAGATCTAGAAGGCTACGAGCAGTACTTC,CATSRDLEGYEQYF
TRBV28,TRBJ2-7,NA,NA,13,TGTGCCAGCAGTTTAGTTCAGGGCAACGAGCAGTACTTC,CASSLVQGNEQYF
TRBV19,TRBJ1-2,few,NA,18,TGTGCCAGTATTCAACCGGGACGCCTATCGGGGGGCAACTATGGCTACACCTTC,CASIQPGRLSGGNYGYTF
TRBV29-1,TRBJ2-7,few,TRBD1,15,TGCAGCGTTGAAGCCAGACAGGGATTGGGCTACGAGCAGTACTTC,CSVEARQGLGYEQYF
TRBV10-3,TRBJ1-2,NA,NA,12,TGTGCCATCAGCAAGGACAGCTATGGCTGCACCTTC,CAISKDSYGCTF
TRBV6-5,TRBJ2-1,NA,TRBD2,12,TGTGCCAGCAGGGCTAGCGGCTCAAAGCAGTTCTTC,CASRASGSKQFF
TRBV4-1,TRBJ1-1,NA,NA,13,TGCGCCAGCAGCCAAGAAGGGGCGACTGAAGCTTTCTTT,CASSQEGATEAFF
TRBV6-6,TRBJ2-4,NA,NA,13,TGTGCCAGTGGCGACAGAGCCAAAAACATTCAGTACTTC,CASGDRAKNIQYF
TRBV25-1,TRBJ1-5,NA,NA,16,TGTGCCAGCAGTGAATTCAGGCAGGGGCTTGATCAGCCCCAGCATTTT,CASSEFRQGLDQPQHF
TRBV10-3,TRBJ1-1,NA,TRBD1,14,TGTGCCATCAGTGACCAGGGGGTCCGCACTGAAGCTTTCTTT,CAISDQGVRTEAFF
TRBV9,TRBJ2-7,NA,TRBD2,16,TGTGCCAGCAGCGTAGCCCCTAGCGGGAGAACCCACGAGCAGTACTTC,CASSVAPSGRTHEQYF
TRBV5-1,TRBJ1-2,NA,NA,13,TGCGCCAGCAGTGCGGAGGGGCCGGGCGGCTACACCTTC,CASSAEGPGGYTF
TRBV5-1,TRBJ1-4,NA,NA,13,TGCGCCAGCAGCTTGGTTCCGGATGAAAAACTGTTTTTT,CASSLVPDEKLFF